The 7 T cell receptor beta chains presented below share a single source sample, sequenced in a study of control samples from healthy donors and cancer patients. TCRdb's copy holds only in-frame clones and misses some; the assay was immunoSEQ multiplex PCR. The table shows about 51,000 clones, with 85% to 90% occurring only once. Specimen: PBMCs. All receptors come from a man between 45 and 60 years old with head and neck cancer.

The chain joins TRBV30 to TRBJ1-1, with TRBD1 matching 8 bases. This CDR3 has 14 residues. V was pared by 2 bases and J by 6 bases, with 8 bases of the junction left unmatched. Germline lookup yields CDR1 GTSNPN and CDR2 SVGIG (reference sequence). The CDR3 nucleotides are TGTGCCTGGAGTTGGCAGGGGGCAACGGCTGAAGCTTTCTTT. Residues: CAWSWQGATAEAFF.

CDR3 residues: CASSHEMGLARTDTQYF. CDR3 bases: TGTGCCAGCAGCCATGAAATGGGACTAGCTCGCACAGATACGCAGTATTTT. The V call is TRBV4-2, the J call TRBJ2-3, with TRBD2 matching 9 bases. From germline, CDR1 is LGHNA and CDR2 YNFKEQ. V was pared by 3 bases and J by 1 base, with 8 bases of the junction left unmatched. The CDR3 loop spans 17 amino acids.

The chain carries TRBV7-6 and TRBJ2-7, with 12 bases matching TRBD1. The CDR3 contains 18 residues. Trimming removed 0 bases from V and 4 bases from J; junction bases left unmatched: 10. CDR1 is SGHVS and CDR2 is FNYEAQ in the germline V gene. The CDR3 DNA reads TGTGCCAGCAGCTTAGCGCGGGGACAGGGGGCGCGGGGGTACGAGCAGTACTTC. It is translated as CASSLARGQGARGYEQYF.

J is TRBJ1-2 and V is TRBV9; possible D gene TRBD1, 5 bases. The CDR3 sequence is 15 residues long. V lost 0 bases to trimming and J lost 6 bases, with 15 bases between them. Germline V gene data show CDR1 as SGDLS and CDR2 as YYNGEE. The DNA of the CDR3 is TGTGCCAGCAGCGTAGATGGCAGGGAGAAGAATGGCTACACCTTC. Amino acids: CASSVDGREKNGYTF.

This sequence joins TRBV11-3 and TRBJ2-3, with D uncertain. The CDR3 is 13 residues long. Germline V gene lookup returns CDR1 SGHNT and CDR2 YENEEA. V was trimmed by 0 bases and J by 7 bases, leaving 8 bases between them. Here the CDR3 reads CASSLDSANTQYF. The CDR3 DNA sequence: TGTGCCAGCAGCTTAGATTCCGCTAATACGCAGTATTTT. Filled out from reference TRBV11-3 and TRBJ2-3, the complete variable domain reads EAGVVQSPRYKIIEKKQPVAFWCNPISGHNTLYWYLQNLGQGPELLIRYENEEAVDDSQLPKDRFSAERLKGVDSTLKIQPAELGDSAVYLCASSLDSANTQYFGPGTRLTVL.

This chain connects TRBV6-5 to TRBJ2-7, with D possibly TRBD1 on 6 matching bases. The germline V and J ends were trimmed by 6 bases and 3 bases, with 6 bases remaining between them. Germline lookup yields CDR1 MNHEY and CDR2 SVGAGI. The CDR3 consists of 11 residues. CDR3 residues: CASRTGYEQYF. The CDR3 nucleotides read TGTGCCAGCAGGACAGGCTACGAGCAGTACTTC.

The chain links TRBV5-5 to TRBJ2-7; 7 positions agree with TRBD2. The germline CDR1 and CDR2 sequences are SGHKS and YYEKEE (reference sequence). This CDR3 is built from 16 residues. Trimming took 2 bases from V and 6 from J; bases not matched to a gene: 14. The CDR3 bases are TGTGCCAGCAGCTTAATGCCCCCGGGACTACCTTCCGAGCAGTACTTC. Translated, it gives CASSLMPPGLPSEQYF.